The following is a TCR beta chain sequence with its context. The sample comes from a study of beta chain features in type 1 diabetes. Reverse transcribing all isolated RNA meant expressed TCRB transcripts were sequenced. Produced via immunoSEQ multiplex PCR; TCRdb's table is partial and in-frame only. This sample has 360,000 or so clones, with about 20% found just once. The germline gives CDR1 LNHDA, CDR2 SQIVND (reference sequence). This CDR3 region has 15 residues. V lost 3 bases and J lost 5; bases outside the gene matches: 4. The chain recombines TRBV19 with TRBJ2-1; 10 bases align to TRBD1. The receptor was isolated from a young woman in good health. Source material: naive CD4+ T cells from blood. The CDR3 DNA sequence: TGTGCCAGTAGTATGCGGGACAGGGGTGACAATGAGCAGTTCTTC. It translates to CASSMRDRGDNEQFF.